These T cell receptor beta chains were read from a single sample in a study of blood T cell repertoires in COVID-19. Sequencing used immunoSEQ multiplex PCR; TCRdb keeps in-frame clones, though not all of them. This table holds 49,000 or so clones, 88% found once. The sequencing input was peripheral blood. The receptors were gathered from a man between 45 and 60 years old with acute or convalescent COVID-19. CDR3s include the opening cysteine and the closing phenylalanine or tryptophan. A D gene is named only where the DNA matches it firmly. For some rows the clone size is stated as once, few or many, or as a class when expanded; others skip it.

size,D,J,V,CDR3
few,NA,TRBJ2-2,TRBV28,CASSLFPNRAPGELFF
NA,TRBD1,TRBJ2-7,TRBV11-2,CASSTQGTGGIYEQYF
NA,NA,TRBJ2-3,TRBV27,CATRQSTDTQYF
once,NA,TRBJ2-7,TRBV24-1,CATSDSRDTHYEQYF
NA,TRBD1,TRBJ2-7,TRBV19,CASSTRDRDGEQYF
NA,TRBD1,TRBJ1-2,TRBV28,CASSRTGGDYGYTF
NA,NA,TRBJ1-1,TRBV5-1,CASSLGPRQANTEAFF
NA,TRBD2,TRBJ2-1,TRBV5-1,CASNLAGGPGDEQFF
NA,NA,TRBJ1-2,TRBV6-2/TRBV6-3,CASRLGRGWDGYTF
NA,NA,TRBJ2-7,TRBV30,CAWSDQYEQYF
NA,NA,TRBJ2-1,TRBV7-9,CASSPLIGLVVIDEQFF
NA,TRBD2,TRBJ2-1,TRBV7-2,CASSPGLAGGREQFF
few,NA,TRBJ2-5,TRBV19,CASSIDPRQETQYF
NA,NA,TRBJ2-4,TRBV7-2,CASSPGIVGVNIQYF
NA,NA,TRBJ1-1,TRBV2,CASRDTTEAFF
NA,NA,TRBJ2-3,TRBV7-9,CASSLARTTSTDTQYF
NA,NA,TRBJ1-6,TRBV5-1,CASSWEGGDSPLHF
once,NA,TRBJ2-3,TRBV24-1,CATSDFSLTDTQYF
NA,TRBD2,TRBJ2-1,TRBV5-1,CASSLGGGIKFF
NA,TRBD2,TRBJ2-1,TRBV29-1,CSVETSSRSYNEQFF
NA,TRBD2,TRBJ2-3,TRBV9,CASSSRLAASTDTQYF
NA,NA,TRBJ1-6,TRBV19,CASSVRGTPISPLHF
NA,NA,TRBJ1-6,TRBV6-6,CASRPPRRGGNSPLHF
NA,NA,TRBJ1-1,TRBV19,CASSNTALYTEAFF
NA,TRBD2,TRBJ2-5,TRBV24-1,CATSGNSAGGYQETQYF
NA,NA,TRBJ1-6,TRBV5-1,CASSSSTDYNSPLHF
NA,TRBD2,TRBJ2-7,TRBV7-2,CASSLGPGDYYEQYF
NA,TRBD2,TRBJ2-3,TRBV6-6,CASSYQTSGAPDTQYF
NA,TRBD2,TRBJ2-1,TRBV24-1,CASGTSGGGQFF
NA,NA,TRBJ2-5,TRBV18,CASSPPPGRQETQYF
NA,TRBD2,TRBJ2-1,TRBV28,CASLPPGLAGDRGNNEQFF
NA,NA,TRBJ1-5,TRBV6-6,CASSYVQENQPQHF
NA,TRBD1,TRBJ1-5,TRBV6-6,CASSSQGAQGEQPQHF
NA,NA,TRBJ1-5,TRBV21-1,CASIENQPQHF
NA,NA,TRBJ2-7,TRBV20-1,CSASGGTYYEQYF
NA,TRBD1,TRBJ1-2,TRBV3-1/TRBV3-2,CASSLQGPGQGAGYTF
NA,NA,TRBJ1-5,TRBV7-2,CASSPDTFAVPQHF
NA,TRBD2,TRBJ2-1,TRBV25-1,CASSEWGLLNEQFF
NA,TRBD2,TRBJ2-3,TRBV7-9,CASSSRIGLAGGSTDTQYF
NA,NA,TRBJ2-7,TRBV7-8,CASSRQENYEQYF
NA,TRBD1,TRBJ1-6,TRBV10-3,CAIRRSSGDSYNSPLHF
NA,TRBD1,TRBJ2-2,TRBV18,CASSRPTGVDTGELFF
NA,TRBD1,TRBJ1-2,TRBV30,CAWTGQGAGYGYTF
NA,NA,TRBJ1-1,TRBV7-3,CASSLTDGTEAFF
NA,NA,TRBJ2-5,TRBV5-1,CASSLGGSQETQYF
NA,TRBD2,TRBJ2-1,TRBV7-3,CASSLSGGTYNEQFF
NA,NA,TRBJ2-1,TRBV11-2,CASSSGRSSYNEQFF
NA,NA,TRBJ1-1,TRBV10-3,CAISEADTKAFF
NA,TRBD1,TRBJ2-1,TRBV9,CASSPRIGTVNEQFF
NA,NA,TRBJ1-1,TRBV5-6,CASSRTVNTEAFF
NA,NA,TRBJ2-2,TRBV24-1,CATSDPTAGELFF
NA,NA,TRBJ2-1,TRBV15,CATSSGGSSYNEQFF
NA,NA,TRBJ1-5,TRBV19,CASSIVEGNQPQHF
NA,NA,TRBJ1-1,TRBV19,CASRWSQITEAFF
NA,TRBD2,TRBJ2-3,TRBV19,CASSILAGGGLSTQYF
NA,TRBD1,TRBJ2-1,TRBV5-1,CASSLDGQGYNEQFF
NA,NA,TRBJ1-1,TRBV12-5,CASGLDSYTEAFF